This entry lists 28 T cell receptor beta chains sequenced from one sample in a study of shared clonotypes between healthy human individuals. Profiling relied on immunoSEQ multiplex PCR, and the TCRdb table lists in-frame clones only, not all of them. The sample holds approximately 240,000 clones, over 50% seen once. The sample taken for sequencing was memory CD4+ T cells sorted from blood. Subset given: CD45RA-negative fraction. The receptor source for this set is a man between 25 and 39 years old in good health.

J is TRBJ2-1 and V is TRBV4-1, with D unclear. Trimming removed 0 bases from V and 4 bases from J, with 13 bases in between. CDR1 and CDR2 (germline): MGHRA, YSYEKL. The length of the CDR3 is 16 residues. The CDR3 loop is CASSQDPRRAYNEQFF. In DNA, the CDR3 is TGCGCCAGCAGCCAAGACCCGAGGAGAGCTTACAATGAGCAGTTCTTC.

This clone was counted between two and nine times. The chain links TRBV11-2 to TRBJ1-2; 7 bases fit TRBD1. The V and J ends lost 4 bases and 4 bases, in that order; junction bases with no gene match: 18. The CDR3 contains 18 residues. The germline V gene encodes CDR1 SGHAT and CDR2 FQNNGV. CDR3 region: CASSWGGGTGTAFYGYTF. Here the CDR3 DNA reads TGTGCCAGCAGCTGGGGAGGGGGAACCGGGACAGCCTTCTATGGCTACACCTTC.

DNA for the CDR3: TGCGCCAGCTCCCCGAACACAGATACGCAGTATTTT. It translates to CASSPNTDTQYF. The chain links TRBV10-1 to TRBJ2-3; no firm D call. The ends were cut back, 8 bases at V and 2 bases at J, with 8 bases in the middle. This CDR3 has 12 amino acids. Germline V gene lookup returns CDR1 WNHNN and CDR2 SYGVQD (reference sequence).

This sequence joins TRBV7-6 and TRBJ2-3; 10 nucleotides agree with TRBD2. The junction had 8 bases not matched to a gene; V was cut back by 2 bases and J by 3 bases. This CDR3 contains 17 residues. Germline CDR1 SGHVS, CDR2 FNYEAQ. The CDR3 DNA sequence: TGTGCCAGCAGCTTATGGGGAGCGGGAGGGCGAACAGATACGCAGTATTTT. This encodes CASSLWGAGGRTDTQYF.

This chain connects TRBV29-1 to TRBJ2-1; 11 nucleotides agree with TRBD2. The junction had 4 bases not matched to a gene; V was cut back by 3 bases and J by 0 bases. From germline, CDR1 is SQVTM and CDR2 ANQGSEA. This CDR3 spans 16 amino acids. In nucleotides, the CDR3 is TGCAGCGTTGAGCCGGGACTAGCGGCCTCCTACAATGAGCAGTTCTTC. Its translation: CSVEPGLAASYNEQFF.

The chain has TRBV14 and TRBJ2-3; D is undetermined. The CDR3 is 15 residues long. Germline values: CDR1 SGHDN, CDR2 FVKESK. Trimming pared 0 bases from V and 6 bases from J, leaving 13 bases between. The CDR3, as DNA: TGTGCCAGCAGCCAAGATGTCGGGCCCGGGGATACGCAGTATTTT. This encodes CASSQDVGPGDTQYF.

This clone has just one count. This sequence joins TRBV28 and TRBJ1-2, with 7 nucleotides matching TRBD1. The germline V gene encodes CDR1 MDHEN and CDR2 SYDVKM. The V gene end was trimmed by 3 bases and the J gene end by 2 bases; junction bases not matched to a gene: 15. The CDR3 runs to 18 residues. The CDR3 here is CASSFVLDGTAKNYGYTF. The CDR3 region has the DNA TGTGCCAGCAGTTTTGTTTTGGATGGGACAGCAAAAAACTATGGCTACACCTTC.

This clone was detected ten times or more. This chain joins TRBV7-2 and TRBJ2-1; 8 bases align to TRBD2. The CDR3 is made up of 15 amino acids. Germline V gene data show CDR1 as SGHTA and CDR2 as FQGNSA. The trim removed 5 bases at V and 0 bases at J, leaving 3 bases unmatched. The CDR3 spells CASSLSGTSYNEQFF. DNA for the CDR3: TGTGCCAGCAGCCTTAGCGGGACCTCCTACAATGAGCAGTTCTTC.

This chain uses TRBV7-2 with TRBJ2-1; 7 bases are shared with TRBD2. This CDR3 is built from 15 residues. Trimming cost V 5 bases and J 1 base; bases outside gene matches: 5. CDR1 and CDR2 from the germline V gene are SGHTA and FQGNSA. DNA of the CDR3: TGTGCCAGCAGCCCGGGACTACCATCCTACAATGAGCAGTTCTTC. Translation: CASSPGLPSYNEQFF. Filled out from reference TRBV7-2 and TRBJ2-1, the complete variable domain reads GAGVSQSPSNKVTEKGKDVELRCDPISGHTALYWYRQSLGQGLEFLIYFQGNSAPDKSGLPSDRFSAERTGGSVSTLTIQRTQQEDSAVYLCASSPGLPSYNEQFFGPGTRLTVL.

CDR3 DNA sequence: TGTGCCAGCAGTGTTGGGAGTTCAGATACGCAGTATTTT. Protein: CASSVGSSDTQYF. The chain uses TRBV6-1 and TRBJ2-3; possibly TRBD2 for D (5 bases). The CDR3 is 13 residues long. V was clipped by 4 bases and J by 4 bases, with 9 bases between them. Per germline, CDR1 MNHNS and CDR2 SASEGT.

This clone showed up just a few times. J is TRBJ2-3 and V is TRBV7-2; possible D gene TRBD2, 5 bases. The germline gives CDR1 SGHTA, CDR2 FQGNSA. Trimming cost V 10 bases and J 1 base, with 12 bases left between them. This CDR3 is 13 amino acids long. The CDR3 region has the DNA TGTGCCATCTTGAGCGGCCGCACAGATACGCAGTATTTT. Amino acids: CAILSGRTDTQYF.

The genes are TRBV7-9 and TRBJ2-1; D unclear. Deletions cut 2 bases from V and 9 bases from J, with 20 bases between. The germline gives CDR1 SEHNR, CDR2 FQNEAQ (reference sequence). CDR3 length: 16 residues. The CDR3 loop reads CASSLSWDWQKSEQFF. In DNA form, the CDR3 reads TGTGCCAGCAGCTTATCCTGGGATTGGCAAAAAAGTGAGCAGTTCTTC.

The chain couples TRBV7-9 to TRBJ2-3; D possibly corresponds to TRBD2 (5 bases). From germline, CDR1 is SEHNR and CDR2 FQNEAQ (reference sequence). The germline V and J ends were trimmed by 4 bases and 5 bases, with 13 bases remaining between them. This CDR3 has 14 amino acids. In DNA form, the CDR3 reads TGTGCCAGCAGCTCCGAGGTCCGGGGAGATACGCAGTATTTT. Translating gives CASSSEVRGDTQYF.

As for this clone: The sample contains more than one DNA sequence encoding this CDR3. The J gene is TRBJ2-3, the V gene TRBV20-1; D might be TRBD2 (6 bases). Germline CDR1 and CDR2: DFQATT and SNEGSKA (reference sequence). Between the trimmed V and J ends, which lost 6 bases and 6 bases, there was a span of 10 bases. The CDR3 totals 11 residues. The CDR3 sequence is CSARRADTQYF. The CDR3 nucleotides are TGCAGTGCCAGGAGGGCCGATACGCAGTATTTT.

The sample holds one count of this clone. This chain uses TRBV5-1 with TRBJ2-5, with 7 bases matching TRBD1. The J segment lost 0 bases and the V segment lost 6 bases, leaving 8 bases of the junction unmatched. Germline CDR1 is SGHRS and CDR2 is YFSETQ. This CDR3 has 15 residues. This chain's CDR3 is CASNQGTAYQETQYF. The CDR3 DNA follows: TGCGCCAGCAACCAGGGGACAGCATACCAAGAGACCCAGTACTTC. Full variable domain (rest looked up from reference TRBV5-1 and TRBJ2-5): KAGVTQTPRYLIKTRGQQVTLSCSPISGHRSVSWYQQTPGQGLQFLFEYFSETQRNKGNFPGRFSGRQFSNSRSEMNVSTLELGDSALYLCASNQGTAYQETQYFGPGTRLLVL.

The chain recombines TRBV5-1 with TRBJ2-3; 7 bases align to TRBD1. Germline CDR1 and CDR2: SGHRS and YFSETQ. The CDR3 sequence is 14 residues long. Unmatched junction bases numbered 6, after V lost 4 bases and J lost 4 bases. This chain's CDR3 is CASSRVGGADTQYF. The CDR3 DNA follows: TGCGCCAGCAGCAGGGTAGGGGGCGCAGATACGCAGTATTTT.

This clone was detected only once. This chain links TRBV5-6 with TRBJ1-2; 8 bases match TRBD1. CDR1 and CDR2 (germline): SGHDT, YYEEEE. The junction had 9 bases not matched to a gene; V was cut back by 2 bases and J by 6 bases. This CDR3 region has 15 residues. CDR3 residues: CASSLRDRPIHGYTF. The CDR3 nucleotides are TGTGCCAGCAGCTTAAGGGACAGGCCGATCCATGGCTACACCTTC.

This clone has a handful of counts. The chain is built from TRBV7-3 and TRBJ2-1; the D is unclear. The CDR3 is made up of 15 amino acids. CDR1 SGHTA and CDR2 FQGTGA come from the germline V gene. Deletions cut 1 base from V and 0 bases from J, with 7 bases between. CDR3 DNA: TGTGCCAGCAGCTTAAACCCTAGCTCCTACAATGAGCAGTTCTTC. Its protein is CASSLNPSSYNEQFF. The complete variable domain, with remaining parts taken from reference TRBV7-3 and TRBJ2-1, reads GAGVSQTPSNKVTEKGKYVELRCDPISGHTALYWYRQSLGQGPEFLIYFQGTGAADDSGLPNDRFFAVRPEGSVSTLKIQRTERGDSAVYLCASSLNPSSYNEQFFGPGTRLTVL.

This chain links TRBV9 with TRBJ1-3; no firm D call. The CDR3 runs 15 residues. The V and J ends lost 0 bases and 0 bases respectively, with 7 bases between them. Germline assignment: CDR1 SGDLS and CDR2 YYNGEE. The CDR3 sequence: CASSVGQLSGNTIYF. CDR3 in DNA: TGTGCCAGCAGCGTAGGTCAGCTCTCTGGAAACACCATATATTTT.

The chain is built from TRBV7-9 and TRBJ2-1; D unclear. CDR3 size: 11 residues. The germline V gene has CDR1 SEHNR and CDR2 FQNEAQ (reference sequence). V was pared by 5 bases and J by 4 bases, with 3 bases between. The CDR3 DNA reads as TGTGCCAGCAGCGCGTACAATGAGCAGTTCTTC. This sequence encodes CASSAYNEQFF. Full variable domain (remainder filled in from reference TRBV7-9 and TRBJ2-1): DTGVSQNPRHKITKRGQNVTFRCDPISEHNRLYWYRQTLGQGPEFLTYFQNEAQLEKSRLLSDRFSAERPKGSFSTLEIQRTEQGDSAMYLCASSAYNEQFFGPGTRLTVL.

This clone was detected a few times. The chain combines TRBV6-1 with TRBJ2-7; 9 positions match TRBD2. This CDR3 has 13 amino acids. Germline CDR1 and CDR2: MNHNS and SASEGT. The V gene end was trimmed by 6 bases and the J gene end by 2 bases; junction bases not matched to a gene: 2. Here the CDR3 reads CASRASGTYEQYF. CDR3 coding DNA: TGTGCCAGCAGGGCTAGCGGGACCTACGAGCAGTACTTC.

The genes are TRBV29-1 and TRBJ1-2; D is unresolved. This CDR3 is 14 amino acids long. V was pared by 3 bases and J by 5 bases, with 16 bases between. Germline V lookup: CDR1 SQVTM, CDR2 ANQGSEA. CDR3 protein: CSVERLGLSYGYTF. As DNA, the CDR3 is TGCAGCGTTGAGAGGCTGGGTCTTTCGTATGGCTACACCTTC. Full variable domain (remainder filled in from reference TRBV29-1 and TRBJ1-2): SAVISQKPSRDICQRGTSLTIQCQVDSQVTMMFWYRQQPGQSLTLIATANQGSEATYESGFVIDKFPISRPNLTFSTLTVSNMSPEDSSIYLCSVERLGLSYGYTFGSGTRLTVV.

The V gene is TRBV5-1, the J gene TRBJ2-1; possibly TRBD2 for D (6 bases). CDR1 is SGHRS, CDR2 YFSETQ, per germline. V lost 3 bases and J lost 5, with 15 bases in between. CDR3 size: 15 residues. The chain's CDR3 is CASSSTAGTNNEQFF. CDR3 coding DNA: TGCGCCAGCAGCTCCACGGCGGGAACTAACAATGAGCAGTTCTTC.

The rearrangement links TRBV15 to TRBJ2-1, with D possibly being TRBD2 (8 bases). This CDR3 is built from 15 residues. The germline gives CDR1 LNHNV, CDR2 YYDKDF (reference sequence). Trimming stripped 5 bases from V and 8 bases from J, with 19 bases between. For the CDR3, the DNA is TGTGCCACCAGCTCCCGACTAGCGACAGGGTATGAGCAGTTCTTC. Encoded protein: CATSSRLATGYEQFF.

This clone was seen a single time. V gene TRBV5-4 combines with J gene TRBJ2-3; D ambiguous. Germline-derived CDR1 and CDR2 are SGHNT and YYREEE (reference sequence). CDR3 length equals 11 residues. The germline V and J ends were trimmed by 2 bases and 8 bases, with 6 bases remaining between them. CDR3 in DNA: TGTGCCAGCAGCTTCTTGGGTACGCAGTATTTT. Its protein product is CASSFLGTQYF.

DNA of the CDR3: TGCGCCAGCAGCTTGGCTGAGGGTGACAATGAGCAGTTCTTC. Translating gives CASSLAEGDNEQFF. The chain recombines TRBV5-1 with TRBJ2-1, with a possible D match to TRBD2 (5 bases). V shed 0 bases and J shed 5 bases, with 9 bases lying between them. Germline values: CDR1 SGHRS, CDR2 YFSETQ. The CDR3 runs to 14 residues.

The V gene is TRBV5-1, the J gene TRBJ2-2; TRBD2 matches at 8 bases. From germline, CDR1 is SGHRS and CDR2 YFSETQ. V gave up 0 bases and J gave up 0 bases; unmatched junction bases: 1. The CDR3 runs to 16 residues. This CDR3 is CASSLGGGPNTGELFF. CDR3 coding DNA: TGCGCCAGCAGCTTGGGCGGGGGGCCGAACACCGGGGAGCTGTTTTTT.

The chain joins TRBV25-1 to TRBJ2-3; weak D call: TRBD2 (6 bases). The germline CDR1 and CDR2 sequences are MGHDK and SYGVNS. This CDR3 has 13 amino acids. Deletions cut 3 bases from V and 6 bases from J, with 10 bases between. The CDR3 nucleotides read TGTGCCAGCAGTGATTCTCGGGGGGATACGCAGTATTTT. Amino acid sequence: CASSDSRGDTQYF.